This T cell receptor beta chain came from a study of radiotherapy plus CTLA-4 blockade in lung cancer. Looking at the study overall: Disease control was present in roughly a third of patients, and objective responses in 18%.

Study-wide results and limits: Interferon-beta, together with early blood T cell clone dynamics, reportedly best predicted response.

CDR3 size: 17 residues. With 1 base removed from V and 7 bases from J, the gap between germline ends came to 20 bases. In germline, CDR1 is SGHTA, CDR2 FQGTGA. The table came from immunoSEQ multiplex PCR; TCRdb's copy has only in-frame clones and leaves some out. The table records about 98,000 clones, roughly four fifths of them present only once. About this clone itself: Its antigen is still unknown.

The sequencing used peripheral blood, collected from a patient treated with radiotherapy plus ipilimumab. The receptor comes from a human donor with non-small cell lung cancer who had a partial response to radiotherapy plus ipilimumab. The rearrangement uses TRBV7-3 and TRBJ2-1; D is possibly TRBD2 (6 bases). The CDR3 is CASSLRSGSAPLNEQFF. CDR3 nucleotides: TGTGCCAGCAGCTTAAGGAGCGGGTCGGCCCCATTGAATGAGCAGTTCTTC. Full variable domain (outside the CDR3, taken from reference TRBV7-3 and TRBJ2-1): GAGVSQTPSNKVTEKGKYVELRCDPISGHTALYWYRQSLGQGPEFLIYFQGTGAADDSGLPNDRFFAVRPEGSVSTLKIQRTERGDSAVYLCASSLRSGSAPLNEQFFGPGTRLTVL.